The 12 T cell receptor beta chains below were found in one sample sequenced in a study of T cell responses to AZD1222 COVID-19 vaccine. Profiled with immunoSEQ multiplex PCR; TCRdb holds only in-frame clones, not every one. Among 35,000 to 45,000 clones listed, around three quarters were seen once. The source material was peripheral blood, sampled on day 0 of AZD1222 vaccination. The source is an adult in good health.

The chain joins TRBV18 to TRBJ1-5; D remains ambiguous. The CDR3 is 13 residues long. Germline-derived CDR1 and CDR2 are KGHSH and LQKENI. V was trimmed by 2 bases and J by 7 bases, leaving 9 bases between them. The CDR3 loop is CASSPGERQPQHF. CDR3 nucleotide sequence: TGTGCCAGCTCACCAGGCGAAAGACAGCCCCAGCATTTT.

The CDR3 DNA reads as TGTGCCAGCTCACCCAGACCCACAGTTGATGAAAAACTGTTTTTT. It yields the protein CASSPRPTVDEKLFF. This sequence joins TRBV18 and TRBJ1-4; D call uncertain. Trimming removed 3 bases at V and 6 bases at J, with 14 bases between. Germline V gene data show CDR1 as KGHSH and CDR2 as LQKENI. The CDR3 contains 15 residues.

The V call is TRBV3-1 (or the pseudogene TRBV3-2), the J call TRBJ2-7, with TRBD1 matching 7 bases. The CDR3 contains 13 residues. J was trimmed by 6 bases and V by 0 bases; bases with no gene match: 2. The germline V gene has CDR1 LGHDT and CDR2 YNNKEL (reference sequence). The CDR3 sequence: CASSQDPGGEQYF. The CDR3 nucleotides are TGTGCCAGCAGCCAAGATCCAGGGGGCGAGCAGTACTTC.

Notes on this clone: One end of the junction fails to match germline, which may point to a read error. This chain uses TRBV7-7 with TRBJ1-2; maybe TRBD1 (5 bases). Germline V gene lookup returns CDR1 SSHAT and CDR2 FNYEAQ (reference sequence). The CDR3 has 20 amino acids. CDR3 nucleotide sequence: TGTGCTAGCAGCTTAGGGGAGCTCGGGGGGTTGGCTCCCACTACCTATGGCTACACCTTC. As protein: CASSLGELGGLAPTTYGYTF.

The J gene is TRBJ2-7, the V gene TRBV7-9; the match to TRBD1 covers 8 bases. CDR3 size: 16 residues. The V gene's germline CDR1 is SEHNR and CDR2 FQNEAQ (reference sequence). The V gene end was trimmed by 1 base and the J gene end by 3 bases; junction bases not matched to a gene: 8. CDR3 nucleotide sequence: TGTGCCAGCAGCTTAGGGGCAGGGGGCTCCCTCTACGAGCAGTACTTC. This encodes CASSLGAGGSLYEQYF.

The V gene is TRBV2, the J gene TRBJ2-5; 11 nucleotides agree with TRBD2. Trimming at V came to 6 bases and at J to 5 bases, leaving 8 bases not matched to a gene. The CDR3 runs to 15 residues. Germline V CDR1 and CDR2: SNHLY, FYNNEI. The CDR3 protein is CASRGGTSGGETQYF. As DNA, the CDR3 is TGTGCCAGCAGGGGAGGGACTAGCGGTGGGGAGACCCAGTACTTC. The full variable domain, with the rest looked up from reference TRBV2 and TRBJ2-5, is EPEVTQTPSHQVTQMGQEVILRCVPISNHLYFYWYRQILGQKVEFLVSFYNNEISEKSEIFDDQFSVERPDGSNFTLKIRSTKLEDSAMYFCASRGGTSGGETQYFGPGTRLLVL.

This clone was detected only a few times. The rearrangement uses TRBV7-6 and TRBJ1-6, with D tentatively TRBD1 (5 bases). Trimming shortened V by 5 bases and J by 9 bases, and 20 bases separated the two germline ends. CDR1 is SGHVS and CDR2 is FNYEAQ in the germline V gene. CDR3 size: 16 residues. The DNA of the CDR3 is TGTGCCAGCAGCCGGAGCGAGTACCCAAGGGGTTCACCCCTCCACTTT. Translation: CASSRSEYPRGSPLHF.

This clone was seen a single time. The chain combines TRBV5-4 with TRBJ2-1; D is unclear. This CDR3 contains 15 residues. The V and J ends lost 2 bases and 5 bases respectively, with 14 bases between them. Per the germline V gene, CDR1 is SGHNT and CDR2 is YYREEE (reference sequence). This CDR3 reads CASSFTSRPDNEQFF. CDR3 nucleotide sequence: TGTGCCAGCAGCTTTACCTCTCGGCCTGACAATGAGCAGTTCTTC.

The chain couples TRBV19 to TRBJ2-3; D perhaps matches TRBD2 (6 bases). Trimming left V 5 bases short and J 2 bases short, with 14 bases between. Germline values: CDR1 LNHDA, CDR2 SQIVND (reference sequence). This CDR3 is built from 15 residues. CDR3 nucleotides: TGTGCCAGTAGTGGACAAGCGGGTGCCACAGATACGCAGTATTTT. Protein: CASSGQAGATDTQYF.

This clone is labeled as medium-sized. The V and J genes are TRBV27 and TRBJ1-5, with a tentative D call TRBD1 (5 bases). Trimming left V 8 bases short and J 3 bases short, with 14 bases between. From germline, CDR1 is MNHEY and CDR2 SMNVEV (reference sequence). This CDR3 has 14 residues. The CDR3 DNA sequence: TGTGCCAGCTCCTCGGGGGGGGACAATCAGCCCCAGCATTTT. Encoded protein: CASSSGGDNQPQHF.

The chain links TRBV7-9 to TRBJ2-1, with 7 positions matching TRBD1. Germline-derived CDR1 and CDR2 are SEHNR and FQNEAQ (reference sequence). Trimming took 8 bases from V and 4 from J; bases not matched to a gene: 5. This CDR3 is 13 amino acids long. This chain's CDR3 is CASAGTEYNEQFF. As DNA, the CDR3 is TGTGCCAGCGCCGGGACAGAATACAATGAGCAGTTCTTC.

The rearrangement joins TRBV19 to TRBJ1-1; 8 bases fit TRBD1. Per germline, CDR1 LNHDA and CDR2 SQIVND (reference sequence). The CDR3 has 18 residues. The trim removed 6 bases at V and 4 bases at J, leaving 19 bases unmatched. The CDR3 region has the DNA TGTGCCAGTAGCCGGTTGGGCGGACAGGGACGTTCGGGCACTGAAGCTTTCTTT. Translating gives CASSRLGGQGRSGTEAFF.